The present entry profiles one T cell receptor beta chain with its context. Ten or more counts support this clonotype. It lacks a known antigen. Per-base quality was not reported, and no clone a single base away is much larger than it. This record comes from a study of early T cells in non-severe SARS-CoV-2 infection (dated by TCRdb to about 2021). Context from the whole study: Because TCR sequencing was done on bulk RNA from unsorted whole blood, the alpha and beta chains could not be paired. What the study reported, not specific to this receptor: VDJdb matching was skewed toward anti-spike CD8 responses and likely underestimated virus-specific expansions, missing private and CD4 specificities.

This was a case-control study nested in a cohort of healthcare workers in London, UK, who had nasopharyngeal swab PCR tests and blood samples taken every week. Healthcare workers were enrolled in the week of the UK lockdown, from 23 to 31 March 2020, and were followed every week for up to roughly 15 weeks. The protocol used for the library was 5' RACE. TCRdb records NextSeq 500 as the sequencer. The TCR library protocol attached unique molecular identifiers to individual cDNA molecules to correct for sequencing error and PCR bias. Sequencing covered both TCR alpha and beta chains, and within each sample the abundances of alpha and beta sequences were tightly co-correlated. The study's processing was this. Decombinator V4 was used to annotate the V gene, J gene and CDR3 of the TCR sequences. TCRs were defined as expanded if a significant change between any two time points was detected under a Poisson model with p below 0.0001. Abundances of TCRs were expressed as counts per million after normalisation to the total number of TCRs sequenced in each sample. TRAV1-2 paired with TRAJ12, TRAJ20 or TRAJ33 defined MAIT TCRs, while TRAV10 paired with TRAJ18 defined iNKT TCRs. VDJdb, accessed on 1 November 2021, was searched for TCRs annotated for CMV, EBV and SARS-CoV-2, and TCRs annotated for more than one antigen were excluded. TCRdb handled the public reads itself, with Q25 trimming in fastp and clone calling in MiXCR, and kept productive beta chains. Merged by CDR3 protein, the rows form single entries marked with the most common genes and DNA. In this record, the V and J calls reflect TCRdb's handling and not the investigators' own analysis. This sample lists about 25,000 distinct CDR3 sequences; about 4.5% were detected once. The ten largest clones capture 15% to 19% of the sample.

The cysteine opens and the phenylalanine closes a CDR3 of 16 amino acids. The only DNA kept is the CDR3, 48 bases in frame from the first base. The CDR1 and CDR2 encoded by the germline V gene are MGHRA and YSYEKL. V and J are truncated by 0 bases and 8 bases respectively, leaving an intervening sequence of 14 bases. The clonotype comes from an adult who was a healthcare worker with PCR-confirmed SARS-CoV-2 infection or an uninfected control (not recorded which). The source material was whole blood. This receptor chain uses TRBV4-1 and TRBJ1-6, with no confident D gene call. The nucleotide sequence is TGCGCCAGCAGCCAAGATTCTTGGGCAACGGATTCACCCCTCCACTTT. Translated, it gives CASSQDSWATDSPLHF.